This TCR beta chain is drawn from a study of shared clonotypes between healthy human individuals. The CDR3 sequence is 16 residues long. CDR1 SQVTM and CDR2 ANQGSEA come from the germline V gene. The junction had 8 bases not matched to a gene; V was cut back by 0 bases and J by 4 bases. Assay execution proceeded at the deep level. The protocol was immunoSEQ multiplex PCR, while the TCRdb copy is restricted to in-frame clones and leaves out a portion. Of about 480,000 clones in the sample, about 80% were seen once. The chain links TRBV29-1 to TRBJ2-1, with 8 bases identical to TRBD1. The receptor was derived from a woman aged 40-49 years in good health. Some clones in this sample may be carry-over from other donors' samples. The sample consisted of PBMCs. The CDR3 here is CSVEDRGQARYNEQFF. Here the CDR3 DNA reads TGCAGCGTTGAAGATCGGGGACAGGCAAGATACAATGAGCAGTTCTTC.